Presented here are 8 T cell receptor beta chains from one specimen sequenced in a study of tumor-infiltrating lymphocytes in primary liver carcinoma. The input was roughly 0.5 ug total RNA; TCR beta cDNA was made from it with a constant-region primer. What produced the TCR beta libraries was three nested multiplex PCR rounds using slightly modified ARM-PCR. The opening two PCR rounds, around 9 cycles each, paired TRBV1-TRBV30 forward primers with a C-beta reverse primer. TCRdb independently ran MiXCR on the multiplex PCR reads; one entry per CDR3 protein. The table has hundreds of thousands of distinct CDR3 sequences, 65% seen once. The study extracted blood RNA from unsorted whole blood and also extracted germline DNA. Sequenced sample: peripheral blood. The receptors here all came from a man aged 40-49 years with primary liver carcinoma and hepatitis B virus infection.

Ten or more counts support this clonotype. The gene calls are TRBV5-5 and TRBJ2-1, with D possibly TRBD1 on 6 matching bases. Germline CDR1 and CDR2: SGHKS and YYEKEE (reference sequence). The CDR3 sequence is 15 residues long. Trimming took 3 bases from V and 2 from J, leaving 12 bases between them. CDR3 DNA sequence: TGTGCCAGCAGCTCTAACAGGGATACCTACAATGAGCAGTTCTTC. Its translation: CASSSNRDTYNEQFF.

Worth noting for this clonotype: Germline is not matched at one junction end, which may reflect a read error. The chain links TRBV2 to TRBJ2-3; D call uncertain. CDR3 size: 15 residues. Per germline, CDR1 SNHLY and CDR2 FYNNEI. CDR3 nucleotide sequence: TGTGCCAGCAGTGAAGCAGCCAGGAGCACAGATGCGCAGTATTTT. The encoded protein is CASSEAARSTDAQYF.

The table lists this clonotype with a few counts. This chain joins TRBV7-9 and TRBJ2-1; D gene uncertain. The CDR3 contains 14 residues. The germline CDR1 and CDR2 sequences are SEHNR and FQNEAQ (reference sequence). Trimming cost V 4 bases and J 1 base, with 8 bases left between them. CDR3: CASSYGVSYNEQFF. The CDR3 DNA is TGTGCCAGCAGCTATGGGGTGTCCTACAATGAGCAGTTCTTC.

The rearrangement links TRBV5-4 to TRBJ2-6, with D hard to call. The CDR3 totals 15 residues. Deletions cut 0 bases from V and 2 bases from J, with 6 bases between. The germline V gene encodes CDR1 SGHNT and CDR2 YYREEE (reference sequence). CDR3 coding DNA: TGTGCCAGCAGCTTGGCCCCCGCTGGGGCCAACGTCCTGACTTTC. Translation gives CASSLAPAGANVLTF.

This clonotype appeared a few times. The CDR3 does not close with the conserved phenylalanine or tryptophan, likely indicating a read error. The gene calls are TRBV11-1 and TRBJ1-5; no firm D call. The germline V gene has CDR1 SGHAT and CDR2 FQDESV (reference sequence). The CDR3 extends over 13 amino acids. The CDR3 sequence is CASSFSRNQPQHL. The CDR3 DNA sequence: TGCGCCAGCAGCTTTTCGCGCAATCAGCCCCAGCATCTT.

On this clonotype itself: Since a much larger clone is just one base distant, this may be a read error. This chain uses TRBV4-2 with TRBJ1-2, with D hard to call. Germline CDR1 and CDR2: LGHNA and YNFKEQ. Between the trimmed V and J ends, which lost 3 bases and 3 bases, there was a span of 11 bases. This CDR3 region has 14 residues. This CDR3 reads CASSHLDGDYGYTF. DNA of the CDR3: TGTGCCAGCAGCCACTTGGACGGCGACTATGGCTACACCTTC.

A note on this clonotype: The missing conserved phenylalanine or tryptophan at the end of this CDR3 makes a read error likely. The genes are TRBV29-1 and TRBJ1-1; D is unclear. Trimming took off 3 bases at V and 1 base at J, with 9 bases between the two ends. CDR3 length equals 13 residues. Germline values: CDR1 SQVTM, CDR2 ANQGSEA. The CDR3 is CSVEEGGNTEAFY. The CDR3, as DNA: TGCAGCGTTGAGGAGGGTGGGAACACTGAAGCTTTCTAT.

This clonotype was picked up many times. The J gene is TRBJ2-2, the V gene TRBV12-3 or TRBV12-4, with 15 bases fitting TRBD2. The V and J ends lost 6 bases and 2 bases, in that order; junction bases with no gene match: 10. CDR3 length: 19 residues. The CDR3 coding sequence is TGTGCCAGCAGCAATGCAGGACTAGCGGGAGGGCCTAACACCGGGGAGCTGTTTTTT. As protein: CASSNAGLAGGPNTGELFF.